Listed below are T cell receptor beta chains from one sample, sequenced in a study of blood T cell repertoires in COVID-19. The repertoire was sequenced with immunoSEQ multiplex PCR; TCRdb's copy has only in-frame clones and lacks some. The sample lists approximately 74,000 clones; roughly 80% were seen once. The sequenced sample was peripheral blood. Receptors originate from a woman aged 80 or older with active or convalescent COVID-19. Each CDR3 is given with its conserved first and last residue. A D gene is named only where the DNA matches it firmly. Not every row has a clone size; where given, it reads once, few, many or a size class.

d_gene: TRBD1; j_gene: TRBJ1-1; v_gene: TRBV19; abundance: once; CDR3nt: TGTGCCAGTAGTAGAGGACAGGCTTTCCGGCAAAACACTGAAGCTTTCTTT; CDR3aa: CASSRGQAFRQNTEAFF
d_gene: .; j_gene: TRBJ2-7; v_gene: TRBV27; abundance: .; CDR3nt: TGTGCCAGCAGGTCCCGGCCACTAGAAATAGACGAGCAGTACTTC; CDR3aa: CASRSRPLEIDEQYF
d_gene: TRBD2; j_gene: TRBJ2-1; v_gene: TRBV28; abundance: once; CDR3nt: TGTGCCAGCAGTTTTCGGCCAAAGGGACTAGCGGGAGGATCCTACAATGAGCAGTTCTTC; CDR3aa: CASSFRPKGLAGGSYNEQFF
d_gene: .; j_gene: TRBJ1-5; v_gene: TRBV9; abundance: .; CDR3nt: TGTGCCAGCAGCGTCGGACTCAGCAATCAGCCCCAGCATTTT; CDR3aa: CASSVGLSNQPQHF
d_gene: .; j_gene: TRBJ1-5; v_gene: TRBV7-3; abundance: .; CDR3nt: TGTGCCAGCAGCTTAACTGGCTTTGGGCAGGGAAATAGCAATCAGCCCCAGCATTTT; CDR3aa: CASSLTGFGQGNSNQPQHF
d_gene: TRBD2; j_gene: TRBJ2-5; v_gene: TRBV9; abundance: .; CDR3nt: TGTGCCAGCAGCGAGAGTGGGACTAGGGGCGAGACCCAGTACTTC; CDR3aa: CASSESGTRGETQYF
d_gene: .; j_gene: TRBJ2-1; v_gene: TRBV14; abundance: .; CDR3nt: TGTGCCAGCAGCCAAGATTGGGGGCGGCGAAATGAGCAGTTCTTC; CDR3aa: CASSQDWGRRNEQFF
d_gene: .; j_gene: TRBJ2-3; v_gene: TRBV5-6; abundance: once; CDR3nt: TGTGCCAGCAGCTTATACGGGGATACGCAGTATTTT; CDR3aa: CASSLYGDTQYF
d_gene: .; j_gene: TRBJ1-1; v_gene: TRBV9; abundance: .; CDR3nt: TGTGCCAGCAGCGTAGTATCAGGGCCCACTGAAGCTTTCTTT; CDR3aa: CASSVVSGPTEAFF
d_gene: TRBD2; j_gene: TRBJ2-3; v_gene: TRBV15; abundance: once; CDR3nt: TGTGCCACCAGTCCGAGACTAGCGGGAGGACCTCGAGGAGATACGCAGTATTTT; CDR3aa: CATSPRLAGGPRGDTQYF
d_gene: .; j_gene: TRBJ1-4; v_gene: TRBV27; abundance: .; CDR3nt: TGTGCCAGCACCCTGCGGGGGCCTAATGAAAAACTGTTTTTT; CDR3aa: CASTLRGPNEKLFF
d_gene: .; j_gene: TRBJ2-1; v_gene: TRBV5-5; abundance: .; CDR3nt: TGTGCCAGCAGCTGGGGGGTGGCAGGTACCTACAATGAGCAGTTCTTC; CDR3aa: CASSWGVAGTYNEQFF
d_gene: .; j_gene: TRBJ1-5; v_gene: TRBV29-1; abundance: .; CDR3nt: TGCAGCGTTGCTCGGGGGGACACCAATCAGCCCCAGCATTTT; CDR3aa: CSVARGDTNQPQHF
d_gene: .; j_gene: TRBJ2-1; v_gene: TRBV29-1; abundance: .; CDR3nt: TGCAGCGTTTATCGACATAACAATGAGCAGTTCTTC; CDR3aa: CSVYRHNNEQFF
d_gene: TRBD2; j_gene: TRBJ2-7; v_gene: TRBV19; abundance: .; CDR3nt: TGTGCCAGTAGTGTTGGACTAGCGACGAACGAGCAGTACTTC; CDR3aa: CASSVGLATNEQYF
d_gene: TRBD1; j_gene: TRBJ1-4; v_gene: TRBV19; abundance: .; CDR3nt: TGTGCCAGTATGGACAGGGGATCTGAAAAACTGTTTTTT; CDR3aa: CASMDRGSEKLFF
d_gene: .; j_gene: TRBJ2-1; v_gene: TRBV5-1; abundance: once; CDR3nt: TGCGCCAGCAGATCTATAGCGACAAGCTCCTACAATGAGCAGTTCTTC; CDR3aa: CASRSIATSSYNEQFF
d_gene: TRBD1; j_gene: TRBJ1-5; v_gene: TRBV30; abundance: .; CDR3nt: TGTGCCTGGAGTGTAACAGGGGGCCAGCCCCAGCATTTT; CDR3aa: CAWSVTGGQPQHF
d_gene: .; j_gene: TRBJ2-5; v_gene: TRBV7-3; abundance: .; CDR3nt: TGTGCCAGCAGCTTAGGGGCCAGAGAGACCCAGTACTTC; CDR3aa: CASSLGARETQYF
d_gene: TRBD1; j_gene: TRBJ2-7; v_gene: TRBV15; abundance: once; CDR3nt: TGTGCCACCAGCAGAGAACAGGGGGCCTACGAGCAGTACTTC; CDR3aa: CATSREQGAYEQYF
d_gene: TRBD1; j_gene: TRBJ2-5; v_gene: TRBV13; abundance: .; CDR3nt: TGTGCCAGCCGAGGGACAGGGGAAGAGACCCAGTACTTC; CDR3aa: CASRGTGEETQYF
d_gene: .; j_gene: TRBJ1-2; v_gene: TRBV4-1; abundance: .; CDR3nt: TGCGCCAGCAGCCAAGAAGGATGGGGGCGCGATAACTATGGCTACACCTTC; CDR3aa: CASSQEGWGRDNYGYTF
d_gene: TRBD2; j_gene: TRBJ2-3; v_gene: TRBV18; abundance: .; CDR3nt: TGTGCCAGCTCACCACCGGGACTAGCGGGGGCCACCACAGATACGCAGTATTTT; CDR3aa: CASSPPGLAGATTDTQYF
d_gene: TRBD1; j_gene: TRBJ2-7; v_gene: TRBV2; abundance: .; CDR3nt: TGTGCCAGCAGTATCTCCGGGACAGGGTTCAACGAGCAGTACTTC; CDR3aa: CASSISGTGFNEQYF
d_gene: .; j_gene: TRBJ2-2; v_gene: TRBV4-2; abundance: .; CDR3nt: TGTGCCAGCAGCCAAGGAACAGCGGGTCCCACCGGGGAGCTGTTTTTT; CDR3aa: CASSQGTAGPTGELFF
d_gene: .; j_gene: TRBJ2-2; v_gene: TRBV30; abundance: .; CDR3nt: TGTGCCTGCCCTTCCCATTCAGCGAACACCGGGGAGCTGTTTTTT; CDR3aa: CACPSHSANTGELFF
d_gene: TRBD2; j_gene: TRBJ2-5; v_gene: TRBV11-2; abundance: .; CDR3nt: TGTGCCAGCACCGGGCGGCTAGCGGGGCAAGAGACCCAGTACTTC; CDR3aa: CASTGRLAGQETQYF
d_gene: TRBD1; j_gene: TRBJ2-7; v_gene: TRBV5-1; abundance: .; CDR3nt: TGCGCCAGCAGCCCCAGCCGGGACAGGGGGCGGCGGGAGGGCCGCGAGCAGTACTTC; CDR3aa: CASSPSRDRGRREGREQYF
d_gene: .; j_gene: TRBJ2-3; v_gene: TRBV7-3; abundance: .; CDR3nt: TGTGCCAGCAAGCCAGGGGGGAGTTCAGATACGCAGTATTTT; CDR3aa: CASKPGGSSDTQYF
d_gene: .; j_gene: TRBJ2-7; v_gene: TRBV4-3; abundance: .; CDR3nt: TGCGCCAGCAGCCAAGATTCCGCACCAGGGCTATCAACCTACGAGCAGTACTTC; CDR3aa: CASSQDSAPGLSTYEQYF
d_gene: TRBD2; j_gene: TRBJ2-7; v_gene: TRBV7-2; abundance: .; CDR3nt: TGTGCCAGCAGTCAGACCGTGACTAGCGGGAGTTACGAGCAGTACTTC; CDR3aa: CASSQTVTSGSYEQYF
d_gene: TRBD1; j_gene: TRBJ2-4; v_gene: TRBV19; abundance: .; CDR3nt: TGTGCCAGTAGTATTCCAGGCGGACAGGGAGGCAAAAACATTCAGTACTTC; CDR3aa: CASSIPGGQGGKNIQYF
d_gene: TRBD2; j_gene: TRBJ2-3; v_gene: TRBV7-2; abundance: .; CDR3nt: TGTGCCAGCAGCGAACGGGGGGGCACAGATACGCAGTATTTT; CDR3aa: CASSERGGTDTQYF
d_gene: TRBD2; j_gene: TRBJ2-5; v_gene: TRBV2; abundance: .; CDR3nt: TGTGCCAGCAGTGAACCGACTAGCGGGCAAGAGACCCAGTACTTC; CDR3aa: CASSEPTSGQETQYF
d_gene: TRBD1; j_gene: TRBJ2-7; v_gene: TRBV7-3; abundance: .; CDR3nt: TGTGCCAGCAGCCGACAGGGGGCAGGGGAGCAGTACTTC; CDR3aa: CASSRQGAGEQYF
d_gene: .; j_gene: TRBJ2-3; v_gene: TRBV4-3; abundance: .; CDR3nt: TGCGCCAGCAGCCAAGAATACGAGTCCTCCATTACAGATACGCAGTATTTT; CDR3aa: CASSQEYESSITDTQYF
d_gene: .; j_gene: TRBJ1-4; v_gene: TRBV28; abundance: .; CDR3nt: TGTGCCAGCAGTTTATCGGTAGGGGTAGGAGATGAAAAACTGTTTTTT; CDR3aa: CASSLSVGVGDEKLFF
d_gene: TRBD1; j_gene: TRBJ2-5; v_gene: TRBV3-1/TRBV3-2; abundance: .; CDR3nt: TGTGCCAGCAGCCAAGGGACAGGGCCAGAGACCCAGTACTTC; CDR3aa: CASSQGTGPETQYF
d_gene: .; j_gene: TRBJ1-1; v_gene: TRBV5-1; abundance: .; CDR3nt: TGCGCCAGCAGCCCTTTACAGGCGAACACTGAAGCTTTCTTT; CDR3aa: CASSPLQANTEAFF
d_gene: TRBD2; j_gene: TRBJ2-2; v_gene: TRBV5-1; abundance: .; CDR3nt: TGCGCCAGCAGCTTGAGTACCCTAGCGGGCCCCGGGGAGCTGTTTTTT; CDR3aa: CASSLSTLAGPGELFF
d_gene: .; j_gene: TRBJ1-2; v_gene: TRBV15; abundance: .; CDR3nt: TGTGCCACCAGCAGAGATCGGCAGGGCCCAGTCTATGGCTACACCTTC; CDR3aa: CATSRDRQGPVYGYTF
d_gene: .; j_gene: TRBJ1-4; v_gene: TRBV18; abundance: .; CDR3nt: TGTGCCAGCTCACCTTCACAGACTAATGAAAAACTGTTTTTT; CDR3aa: CASSPSQTNEKLFF
d_gene: TRBD1; j_gene: TRBJ2-4; v_gene: TRBV5-5; abundance: .; CDR3nt: TGTGCCAGCAGCGACGACAGGGTCCAAAACATTCAGTACTTC; CDR3aa: CASSDDRVQNIQYF
d_gene: TRBD1; j_gene: TRBJ2-5; v_gene: TRBV6-1; abundance: .; CDR3nt: TGTGCCAGCAGTGGAGAACCGGGACAGGTCGGTGGATGGGGGACGGAGACCCAGTACTTC; CDR3aa: CASSGEPGQVGGWGTETQYF
d_gene: .; j_gene: TRBJ2-1; v_gene: TRBV7-3; abundance: .; CDR3nt: TGTGCCAGCCAACCCCCGGGGGTCAATGAGCAGTTCTTC; CDR3aa: CASQPPGVNEQFF
d_gene: TRBD2; j_gene: TRBJ2-3; v_gene: TRBV23-1; abundance: .; CDR3nt: TGCGCCAGCAGTCAGGGGACTAGCGGGACCTCAAAAGTCCCCACAGATACGCAGTATTTT; CDR3aa: CASSQGTSGTSKVPTDTQYF
d_gene: .; j_gene: TRBJ1-1; v_gene: TRBV6-2/TRBV6-3; abundance: .; CDR3nt: TGTGCCAGCAGTTATGCGAGCAGGGGCGGCACTGAAGCTTTCTTT; CDR3aa: CASSYASRGGTEAFF
d_gene: .; j_gene: TRBJ2-3; v_gene: TRBV29-1; abundance: .; CDR3nt: TGCAGCGTTGAAGTGGGGAGCGCAGATACGCAGTATTTT; CDR3aa: CSVEVGSADTQYF
d_gene: TRBD1; j_gene: TRBJ1-6; v_gene: TRBV28; abundance: .; CDR3nt: TGTGCCAGCAGATCCGGGACAGGGTATCAGTATAATTCACCCCTCCACTTT; CDR3aa: CASRSGTGYQYNSPLHF
d_gene: TRBD2; j_gene: TRBJ2-5; v_gene: TRBV19; abundance: .; CDR3nt: TGTGCCAGTGGATACGGGGGGCAAGAGACCCAGTACTTC; CDR3aa: CASGYGGQETQYF
d_gene: .; j_gene: TRBJ1-2; v_gene: TRBV11-2; abundance: once; CDR3nt: TGTGCCAGCAGCTTATTATTCGGGGGTACGGGTGGCTACACCTTC; CDR3aa: CASSLLFGGTGGYTF